One and the same sample provided the 27 T cell receptor beta chains below, sequenced in a study of glioma-infiltrating T cells. Amplification of TCR alpha and beta CDR3 regions from RNA used iRepertoire nested multiplex PCR. TCRdb re-called the multiplex PCR reads with MiXCR, one entry per CDR3 protein. Among a few hundred thousand distinct CDR3 sequences listed, less than 50% were seen once. Material for sequencing was glioma tissue, nonneoplastic brain tissue, or PBMCs (not recorded which). The source of these receptors is a human donor with low-grade glioma or glioblastoma, undergoing nonglioma brain surgery, or in good health (not recorded which).

This clonotype was seen a few times. A read error is possible here, since a much larger clone lies one base away. The chain carries TRBV15 and TRBJ1-1; a weak D match, TRBD1 (6 bases). The length of the CDR3 is 15 residues. The germline gives CDR1 LNHNV, CDR2 YYDKDF (reference sequence). The CDR3: CATSKGGDWGTEDFF. Written as DNA, the CDR3 is TGTGCCACCAGCAAGGGGGGGGATTGGGGCACTGAAGATTTCTTT.

This clonotype came up many times. V is TRBV28 and J is TRBJ2-7; TRBD1 matches at 7 bases. Germline CDR1 and CDR2: MDHEN and SYDVKM. The CDR3 has 14 amino acids. Losses at the gene ends were 5 bases for V and 2 bases for J; bases not matched to a gene: 6. The CDR3 here is CASSRTGLTYEQYF. The CDR3, as DNA: TGTGCCAGCAGTCGGACAGGCCTTACCTACGAGCAGTACTTC.

V is TRBV28 and J is TRBJ2-7; D call uncertain. The CDR3 sequence is 14 residues long. V dropped 2 bases and J dropped 3 bases, with 11 bases sitting between them. CDR1 MDHEN and CDR2 SYDVKM come from the germline V gene. The CDR3: CASSLVKEIYEQYF. In DNA, the CDR3 is TGTGCCAGCAGTTTAGTTAAGGAGATCTACGAGCAGTACTTC.

The V gene is TRBV20-1, the J gene TRBJ1-6, with no clear D. V gave up 1 base and J gave up 15 bases, with 13 bases separating them. The CDR3 contains 12 residues. CDR1 and CDR2 (germline): DFQATT, SNEGSKA (reference sequence). The CDR3 bases are TGCAGTGCTAGAGCTAATGCATCCGTCCTCCACTTT. This codes for CSARANASVLHF.

Note on this clonotype: Being one base from a much bigger clone, this may be a read error. The chain couples TRBV27 to TRBJ2-7; TRBD2 matches 7 bases. Germline CDR1 and CDR2: MNHEY and SMNVEV (reference sequence). CDR3 length: 14 amino acids. The V gene end was trimmed by 10 bases and the J gene end by 8 bases; junction bases not matched to a gene: 17. The CDR3 is CAISVERSGRKQYF. The CDR3 nucleotides are TGTGCCATCAGCGTCGAGAGGTCCGGGAGGAAGCAGTACTTC.

This clonotype was recorded a few times. The chain joins TRBV7-3 to TRBJ2-3, with D possibly being TRBD2 (5 bases). Trimming left V 5 bases short and J 1 base short, with 16 bases between. This CDR3 contains 16 residues. Per the germline V gene, CDR1 is SGHTA and CDR2 is FQGTGA. CDR3 loop: CASSPGLGRRTDTQYF. CDR3 bases: TGTGCCAGCAGCCCCGGACTGGGCCGCCGCACAGATACGCAGTATTTT.

V and J are TRBV7-6 and TRBJ1-1, with 7 bases fitting TRBD1. The CDR3 has 14 amino acids. The germline CDR1 and CDR2 sequences are SGHVS and FNYEAQ. V dropped 5 bases and J dropped 4; count of bases not matched to a gene: 7. CDR3 nucleotides: TGTGCCAGCAGCATCCGGGACAGCCTCACTGAAGCTTTCTTT. Translating gives CASSIRDSLTEAFF.

The rearrangement uses TRBV27 and TRBJ2-3; tentatively, D is TRBD2 (5 bases). Germline-derived CDR1 and CDR2 are MNHEY and SMNVEV (reference sequence). CDR3 size: 17 residues. V shed 6 bases and J shed 0 bases, with 19 bases lying between them. This CDR3 reads CASSPLLQERSTDTQYF. CDR3 nucleotides: TGTGCCAGCAGCCCCCTCCTCCAGGAGCGGAGCACAGATACGCAGTATTTT.

V is TRBV6-1 and J is TRBJ2-7; D remains ambiguous. CDR1 is MNHNS and CDR2 is SASEGT in the germline V gene. Deletions cut 7 bases from V and 7 bases from J, with 11 bases between. The CDR3 runs to 11 residues. The CDR3 is CASTSSGEQYF. The CDR3, as DNA: TGTGCCAGCACCTCCTCCGGTGAGCAGTACTTC.

This clonotype was observed a few times. The rearrangement joins TRBV5-4 to TRBJ1-1; D is possibly TRBD1 (5 bases). V gave up 0 bases and J gave up 0 bases, with 12 bases separating them. The germline V gene encodes CDR1 SGHNT and CDR2 YYREEE (reference sequence). This CDR3 has 16 residues. The CDR3 sequence: CASSLAGASMNTEAFF. CDR3 in DNA: TGTGCCAGCAGCTTGGCTGGGGCATCGATGAACACTGAAGCTTTCTTT.

This clonotype appeared a few times. The chain combines TRBV6-4 with TRBJ2-3; 8 bases line up with TRBD1. The ends lost 6 bases at V and 2 bases at J; junction bases unmatched: 7. The CDR3 is 15 amino acids. The germline V gene encodes CDR1 MRHNA and CDR2 SNTAGT. DNA of the CDR3: TGTGCCAGCAGCCTCCGGGACAGGAACACAGATACGCAGTATTTT. Amino acid sequence: CASSLRDRNTDTQYF.

In the case of this clonotype: A much larger clone is a single base away; this may be a read error. The gene calls are TRBV6-5 and TRBJ1-6; 7 bases match TRBD1. V was pared by 5 bases and J by 8 bases, with 12 bases of the junction left unmatched. Germline CDR1 reads MNHEY; CDR2 reads SVGAGI. The CDR3 sequence is 16 residues long. The CDR3 protein is CASSQQGILCYSPLHF. CDR3 sequence (DNA): TGTGCCAGCAGTCAACAGGGGATTCTTTGTTATTCACCCCTCCACTTT.

With respect to this clonotype: This may be a read error, as it is one base from a much larger clone. The rearrangement uses TRBV20-1 and TRBJ2-7; possibly TRBD2 for D (6 bases). This CDR3 comprises 12 residues. Germline loops: CDR1 DFQATT, CDR2 SNEGSKA (reference sequence). Written as DNA, the CDR3 is TGCATTGCCGAAGGAGGGGTCTACGAGCAGTACTTC. Its protein is CIAEGGVYEQYF.

This clonotype was counted a single time. The genes are TRBV4-1 and TRBJ2-1, with TRBD2 identical over 8 bases. This CDR3 region has 16 residues. The ends lost 4 bases at V and 7 bases at J; junction bases unmatched: 12. Germline V gene lookup returns CDR1 MGHRA and CDR2 YSYEKL. The CDR3 coding sequence is TGCGCCAGCAGCCGCGGGGGACTAGTAGAGATGAATGAGCAGTTCTTC. As protein: CASSRGGLVEMNEQFF.

Turning to this clonotype: One end of the junction is discordant with germline, which a read error may explain. The gene calls are TRBV27 and TRBJ1-2; D is unresolved. This CDR3 has 14 residues. Germline V CDR1 and CDR2: MNHEY, SMNVEV (reference sequence). CDR3 nucleotide sequence: TGTGCCAGCAGTTACTCACACGGAAACTATGGCTACATTTTC. Encoded protein: CASSYSHGNYGYIF.

This clonotype showed up just once. A junction end diverges from the germline sequence, so it may reflect a read error. The chain recombines TRBV6-2 or TRBV6-3 with TRBJ2-1; no clear D. Looked up from germline, CDR1 is MNHEY and CDR2 is SVGEGT. The CDR3 has 17 amino acids. The CDR3 bases are TGTGCCAGCAGCGCTTCCCACTACGCAAGCTCCTACAATGAGCAATTCTTC. It encodes CASSASHYASSYNEQFF.

The V call is TRBV19, the J call TRBJ1-4; the match to TRBD1 covers 7 bases. Trimming at V came to 7 bases and at J to 0 bases, leaving 14 bases not matched to a gene. CDR1 and CDR2 from the germline V gene are LNHDA and SQIVND (reference sequence). This CDR3 has 18 residues. For the CDR3, the DNA is TGTGCCAGTAAAAGGGGTCGGGACAGCTATGCAACTAATGAAAAACTGTTTTTT. Translating it yields CASKRGRDSYATNEKLFF.

This clonotype was counted many times. The chain employs TRBV6-1 and TRBJ2-3; TRBD2 matches 13 bases. Looked up from germline, CDR1 is MNHNS and CDR2 is SASEGT. The CDR3 sequence is 17 residues long. With V trimmed by 5 bases and J by 2 bases, 7 bases remained unmatched. DNA of the CDR3: TGTGCCAGCAGTTACCAGGGGACTAGCGGGATCACAGATACGCAGTATTTT. It yields the protein CASSYQGTSGITDTQYF.

The chain combines TRBV28 with TRBJ2-5; D is unresolved. Looked up from germline, CDR1 is MDHEN and CDR2 is SYDVKM. The V end lost 8 bases, the J end lost 7 bases, and 20 bases lay between the germline ends. The CDR3 extends over 14 amino acids. The CDR3 region is CASGVPGDRRTQYF. The CDR3 coding sequence is TGTGCCAGCGGGGTGCCGGGCGACCGGAGGACCCAGTACTTC.

Comments on this clonotype: Germline and junction disagree at one end, which may indicate a read error. The chain uses TRBV6-1 and TRBJ2-3, with unresolved D. The CDR3 is 13 residues long. Germline CDR1 MNHNS, CDR2 SASEGT. CDR3 nucleotide sequence: TGCGCCAGCAGCATGAGTAGCACAGATACGCGGTATTTT. Its translation is CASSMSSTDTRYF.

The chain has TRBV28 and TRBJ1-4; D gene uncertain. From germline, CDR1 is MDHEN and CDR2 SYDVKM. This CDR3 region has 14 residues. Between the trimmed V and J ends, which lost 5 bases and 7 bases, there was a span of 14 bases. DNA for the CDR3: TGTGCCAGCAGTGCTGGACGGCTTGGTGAAAAACTGTTTTTT. Protein sequence: CASSAGRLGEKLFF.

This clonotype qualifies as medium-sized (0.01 to 0.1%). The chain uses TRBV7-3 and TRBJ2-5; perhaps TRBD2 as D (6 bases). Germline CDR1 reads SGHTA; CDR2 reads FQGTGA. The V end was cut by 5 bases, the J end by 2 bases, with 12 bases between. The CDR3 length is 14 residues. The CDR3, as DNA: TGTGCCAGCAGCCCTACAGGACTACAAGAGACCCAGTACTTC. Translation: CASSPTGLQETQYF.

This clonotype has more than one count but fewer than ten. The V and J genes are TRBV25-1 and TRBJ2-7; D uncertain. V was cut by 10 bases and J by 3 bases, with 19 bases left in between. Germline lookup yields CDR1 MGHDK and CDR2 SYGVNS. CDR3 length: 14 amino acids. The CDR3, as DNA: TGTGCCACCCTGCGTCGGCAGGCGTACTACGAGCAGTACTTC. Its translation is CATLRRQAYYEQYF.

The chain links TRBV28 to TRBJ2-3; 11 bases map to TRBD1. V gave up 3 bases and J gave up 2 bases; unmatched junction bases: 4. Germline-derived CDR1 and CDR2 are MDHEN and SYDVKM. The CDR3 runs 16 residues. CDR3 DNA sequence: TGTGCCAGCAGTTTTCCGGGACAGGGGGTCACAGATACGCAGTATTTT. Translating gives CASSFPGQGVTDTQYF.

This clonotype was observed a few times. The rearrangement joins TRBV4-3 to TRBJ2-1, with 10 positions matching TRBD2. V was clipped by 0 bases and J by 9 bases; unmatched bases: 11. Germline CDR1 and CDR2: LGHNA and YSLEER. The CDR3 sequence is 17 residues long. CDR3 sequence reads: CASSQDPGSGRMIEQFF. The CDR3 DNA is TGCGCCAGCAGCCAAGATCCAGGTAGCGGGAGGATGATTGAGCAGTTCTTC.

Concerning this clonotype: A much larger clone differs from this one at a single base, so this may be a read error. The chain is built from TRBV28 and TRBJ2-3; TRBD2 might be the D (5 bases). This CDR3 is built from 16 residues. The germline gives CDR1 MDHEN, CDR2 SYDVKM. Trimming shortened V by 2 bases and J by 3 bases, and 15 bases separated the two germline ends. CDR3 in DNA: TGTGCCAGCAGTTTAGCTTCCTATACGGGGACAGATACGCAGTATTTT. This translates into CASSLASYTGTDTQYF. Filled out from reference TRBV28 and TRBJ2-3, the complete variable domain reads DVKVTQSSRYLVKRTGEKVFLECVQDMDHENMFWYRQDPGLGLRLIYFSYDVKMKEKGDIPEGYSVSREKKERFSLILESASTNQTSMYLCASSLASYTGTDTQYFGPGTRLTVL.

The V and J genes are TRBV28 and TRBJ2-7; TRBD2 aligns across 12 bases. The germline V gene has CDR1 MDHEN and CDR2 SYDVKM. CDR3 length: 16 amino acids. Losses at the gene ends were 5 bases for V and 1 base for J; bases not matched to a gene: 6. The CDR3 here is CASSPTSGSRSYEQYF. The CDR3 DNA reads TGTGCCAGCAGTCCGACTAGCGGGAGCCGGTCCTACGAGCAGTACTTC.